Below are 32 T cell receptor beta chains sequenced from a single sample in a study of shared clonotypes between healthy human individuals. TCRdb keeps only in-frame clones here, not all; method: immunoSEQ multiplex PCR. The data contain 950,000 to 1,100,000 clones, more than 65% of them singletons. Sequenced sample: memory CD4+ T cells sorted from blood. Specified subset: CD45RA-negative fraction. The receptors stem from a man between 18 and 35 years old in good health.

This clone was recorded at least ten times. V usage is TRBV6-1 and J usage is TRBJ1-2, with 8 bases matching TRBD1. Germline V gene lookup returns CDR1 MNHNS and CDR2 SASEGT. V lost 6 bases and J lost 2; bases outside the gene matches: 8. CDR3 length: 15 residues. CDR3 loop: CASSSSHRGNYGYTF. CDR3 DNA sequence: TGTGCCAGCAGCTCATCGCACAGGGGGAACTATGGCTACACCTTC.

This clone was recorded once. With a much larger clone just one base away, this may be a read error. The CDR3 spells CASSAGAYEQYF. DNA of the CDR3: TGTGCCAGCAGCGCCGGGGCGTACGAGCAGTACTTC. The chain links TRBV25-1 to TRBJ2-7; possibly TRBD1 or TRBD2 for D (5 bases each). V shed 6 bases and J shed 4 bases, with 10 bases lying between them. The CDR3 contains 12 residues. Germline lookup yields CDR1 MGHDK and CDR2 SYGVNS.

The chain uses TRBV10-3 and TRBJ2-3, with 12 bases fitting TRBD2. V dropped 7 bases and J dropped 6; count of bases not matched to a gene: 5. Germline loops: CDR1 ENHRY, CDR2 SYGVKD. The CDR3 loop spans 14 amino acids. The CDR3 protein is CAITTSGGADTQYF. CDR3 nucleotide sequence: TGTGCCATCACGACTAGCGGGGGTGCGGATACGCAGTATTTT.

The rearrangement uses TRBV7-9 and TRBJ1-4; D possibly corresponds to TRBD1 (6 bases). CDR3 length: 15 residues. Germline CDR1 reads SEHNR; CDR2 reads FQNEAQ (reference sequence). Trimming cost V 3 bases and J 5 bases, with 13 bases left between them. The CDR3 nucleotides read TGTGCCAGCAGCTTTGTACAGGGTTTGAATGAAAAACTGTTTTTT. This sequence encodes CASSFVQGLNEKLFF.

As concerns this clone: A read error may account for a junction end that differs from germline. This sequence joins TRBV23-1 and TRBJ1-1; D remains unclear. TRBV23-1 is an open reading frame, and its role is uncertain. This CDR3 region has 10 residues. Here the CDR3 reads CASSGITGGF. CDR3 coding DNA: TGCGCCAGCAGTGGGATTACGGGCGGATTT.

This clone was detected only a few times. J is TRBJ2-7 and V is TRBV7-9; 7 nucleotides align to TRBD2. The CDR3 is 12 amino acids. The ends lost 10 bases at V and 0 bases at J; junction bases unmatched: 3. Germline lookup yields CDR1 SEHNR and CDR2 FQNEAQ (reference sequence). CDR3 sequence reads: CAIGGFSYEQYF. CDR3 nucleotide sequence: TGTGCCATCGGGGGGTTCTCCTACGAGCAGTACTTC.

The chain uses TRBV5-5 and TRBJ2-5; a weak D match, TRBD1 (5 bases). This CDR3 has 14 amino acids. Germline CDR1 reads SGHKS; CDR2 reads YYEKEE (reference sequence). Trimming left V 3 bases short and J 0 bases short, with 9 bases between. The CDR3 sequence: CASSSGHNQETQYF. CDR3 nucleotides: TGTGCCAGCAGCTCTGGACATAACCAAGAGACCCAGTACTTC.

V gene TRBV2 combines with J gene TRBJ2-6; no definite D call. This CDR3 is 13 amino acids long. The germline gives CDR1 SNHLY, CDR2 FYNNEI. V dropped 6 bases and J dropped 1 base, with 4 bases sitting between them. The CDR3 coding sequence is TGTGCCAGCAGGAGGTCTGGGGCCAACGTCCTGACTTTC. Its translation is CASRRSGANVLTF. The full variable domain, completed using reference TRBV2 and TRBJ2-6, is EPEVTQTPSHQVTQMGQEVILRCVPISNHLYFYWYRQILGQKVEFLVSFYNNEISEKSEIFDDQFSVERPDGSNFTLKIRSTKLEDSAMYFCASRRSGANVLTFGAGSRLTVL.

This clone was seen more than once but under ten times. Other DNA sequences in this specimen translate into the identical CDR3. V usage is TRBV28 and J usage is TRBJ2-7, with D unresolved. The CDR3 length is 11 residues. V was clipped by 6 bases and J by 0 bases, with 3 bases between them. The germline gives CDR1 MDHEN, CDR2 SYDVKM. The CDR3 spells CASSRSYEQYF. The CDR3 coding sequence is TGTGCCAGCAGCCGCTCCTACGAGCAGTACTTC. Drawing the rest from reference TRBV28 and TRBJ2-7, the complete variable domain is DVKVTQSSRYLVKRTGEKVFLECVQDMDHENMFWYRQDPGLGLRLIYFSYDVKMKEKGDIPEGYSVSREKKERFSLILESASTNQTSMYLCASSRSYEQYFGPGTRLTVT.

This clone has a count of ten or more. This chain connects TRBV30 to TRBJ1-1, with a possible D match to TRBD1 (6 bases). In germline, CDR1 is GTSNPN, CDR2 SVGIG (reference sequence). The CDR3 is 16 amino acids. V was cut by 1 base and J by 0 bases, with 15 bases left in between. CDR3 loop: CAWSAGTTLVNTEAFF. In DNA, the CDR3 is TGTGCCTGGAGTGCCGGGACAACTCTGGTGAACACTGAAGCTTTCTTT.

The chain recombines TRBV28 with TRBJ2-7; a possible D gene is TRBD1 (5 bases). Trimming stripped 8 bases from V and 5 bases from J, with 19 bases between. CDR1 MDHEN and CDR2 SYDVKM come from the germline V gene. The CDR3 extends over 14 amino acids. The chain's CDR3 is CASAFGIQGDEQYF. CDR3 bases: TGTGCCAGCGCTTTTGGGATTCAGGGCGACGAGCAGTACTTC.

V is TRBV5-8 and J is TRBJ2-5, with a tentative D call TRBD2 (6 bases). The germline V gene has CDR1 SGHTS and CDR2 YDEGEE. This CDR3 spans 15 amino acids. With 0 bases removed from V and 4 bases from J, the gap between germline ends came to 13 bases. CDR3 loop: CASSLGVLGGETQYF. CDR3 DNA sequence: TGTGCCAGCAGCTTGGGGGTCCTGGGGGGAGAGACCCAGTACTTC. The full variable domain, its missing parts supplied by reference TRBV5-8 and TRBJ2-5, is EAGVTQSPTHLIKTRGQQATLRCSPISGHTSVYWYQQALGLGLQFLLWYDEGEERNRGNFPPRFSGRQFPNYSSELNVNALELEDSALYLCASSLGVLGGETQYFGPGTRLLVL.

The V call is TRBV11-2, the J call TRBJ2-7; D is possibly TRBD1 (5 bases). The CDR3 has 14 residues. Trimming pared 5 bases from V and 1 base from J, leaving 12 bases between. CDR1 is SGHAT and CDR2 is FQNNGV in the germline V gene. This CDR3 reads CASSIRTQSYEQYF. The CDR3 DNA reads TGTGCCAGCAGCATACGGACACAATCCTACGAGCAGTACTTC.

The chain employs TRBV28 and TRBJ1-6; 7 positions match TRBD1. Germline CDR1 MDHEN, CDR2 SYDVKM. This CDR3 is 16 amino acids long. The trim removed 2 bases at V and 8 bases at J, leaving 9 bases unmatched. The CDR3 is CASSLPRQGWYSPLHF. In DNA, the CDR3 is TGTGCCAGCAGTTTACCCCGACAGGGTTGGTATTCACCCCTCCACTTT.

A few counts support this clone. This sequence joins TRBV25-1 and TRBJ1-4; 7 nucleotides agree with TRBD1. With V trimmed by 7 bases and J by 7 bases, 6 bases remained unmatched. CDR1 and CDR2 from the germline V gene are MGHDK and SYGVNS. The CDR3 extends over 13 amino acids. The CDR3 sequence is CASIRQGGEKLFF. CDR3 DNA: TGTGCCAGCATAAGACAGGGCGGTGAAAAACTGTTTTTT.

The CDR3 protein is CASSHRQNTEAFF. CDR3 sequence (DNA): TGTGCCAGCAGCCACCGGCAGAACACTGAAGCTTTCTTT. V gene TRBV14 combines with J gene TRBJ1-1; no reliable D call. The CDR3 sequence is 13 residues long. The V and J ends lost 3 bases and 1 base respectively, with 6 bases between them. Germline V CDR1 and CDR2: SGHDN, FVKESK.

This chain joins TRBV5-1 and TRBJ2-1; the match to TRBD2 covers 7 bases. The junction had 9 bases not matched to a gene; V was cut back by 0 bases and J by 0 bases. This CDR3 is 18 amino acids long. CDR1 is SGHRS and CDR2 is YFSETQ in the germline V gene. This CDR3 is CASSLDPSGPYSYNEQFF. DNA of the CDR3: TGCGCCAGCAGCTTGGATCCTAGCGGACCGTACTCCTACAATGAGCAGTTCTTC.

Notes on this clone: The germline gene is not matched at one end of the junction; a read error may be the cause. The chain employs TRBV7-7 and TRBJ2-1, with 8 bases aligning to TRBD2. CDR1 is SSHAT and CDR2 is FNYEAQ in the germline V gene (reference sequence). CDR3 length equals 15 residues. The CDR3 protein is CASSHSGSSYNEQFF. CDR3 coding DNA: TGTGCTAGCAGCCACAGCGGGAGCTCCTACAATGAGCAGTTCTTC.

The V and J genes are TRBV5-1 and TRBJ2-1; 13 bases agree with TRBD2. Trimming cost V 3 bases and J 6 bases; bases outside gene matches: 6. CDR3 length: 16 amino acids. Germline-derived CDR1 and CDR2 are SGHRS and YFSETQ. The CDR3 region is CASSWTTSGGANEQFF. In DNA form, the CDR3 reads TGCGCCAGCAGCTGGACAACTAGCGGGGGGGCCAATGAGCAGTTCTTC.

This chain links TRBV2 with TRBJ2-1; D gene uncertain. The CDR3 is made up of 18 amino acids. Germline V lookup: CDR1 SNHLY, CDR2 FYNNEI. Trimming took off 0 bases at V and 6 bases at J, with 21 bases between the two ends. CDR3: CASSEAGRSIRERNEQFF. The CDR3 region has the DNA TGTGCCAGCAGTGAAGCCGGTAGGTCGATCAGAGAGCGCAATGAGCAGTTCTTC.

This sequence joins TRBV7-2 and TRBJ2-3; 10 positions match TRBD2. Germline loops: CDR1 SGHTA, CDR2 FQGNSA. The CDR3 loop spans 15 amino acids. V trimming: 5 bases; J trimming: 3 bases; junction bases outside the gene matches: 5. The CDR3 sequence: CASSQAGGKTDTQYF. As DNA, the CDR3 is TGTGCCAGCAGCCAAGCGGGAGGGAAGACAGATACGCAGTATTTT.

The chain is built from TRBV10-1 and TRBJ2-1, with D possibly matching TRBD2 (7 bases). The CDR3 is 15 residues long. From germline, CDR1 is WNHNN and CDR2 SYGVQD (reference sequence). Trimming took off 4 bases at V and 2 bases at J, with 12 bases between the two ends. Here the CDR3 reads CASSAPGGTYNEQFF. The CDR3 DNA follows: TGCGCCAGCAGTGCGCCGGGGGGCACCTACAATGAGCAGTTCTTC.

The chain is built from TRBV7-9 and TRBJ1-5, with D perhaps matching TRBD1 (5 bases). This CDR3 contains 14 residues. The germline V gene has CDR1 SEHNR and CDR2 FQNEAQ (reference sequence). The V and J ends lost 1 base and 7 bases respectively, with 11 bases between them. CDR3 residues: CASSLDDSRQPQHF. CDR3 in DNA: TGTGCCAGCAGCTTAGATGACAGTCGACAGCCCCAGCATTTT.

This clone was detected only once. The J gene is TRBJ2-6, the V gene TRBV18; D might be TRBD1 (6 bases). Trimming removed 4 bases from V and 3 bases from J, with 10 bases in between. The CDR3 loop spans 15 amino acids. Per the germline V gene, CDR1 is KGHSH and CDR2 is LQKENI. CDR3 amino acids: CASSLQGHGANVLTF. CDR3 nucleotides: TGTGCCAGCTCACTACAGGGCCATGGGGCCAACGTCCTGACTTTC. The full variable domain, its missing parts supplied by reference TRBV18 and TRBJ2-6, is NAGVMQNPRHLVRRRGQEARLRCSPMKGHSHVYWYRQLPEEGLKFMVYLQKENIIDESGMPKERFSAEFPKEGPSILRIQQVVRGDSAAYFCASSLQGHGANVLTFGAGSRLTVL.

Turning to this clone: Other nucleotide sequences in the sample specify the same CDR3. The chain is built from TRBV27 and TRBJ2-7, with unresolved D. CDR3 length equals 11 residues. The ends were cut back, 5 bases at V and 2 bases at J, with 4 bases in the middle. In germline, CDR1 is MNHEY, CDR2 SMNVEV (reference sequence). DNA of the CDR3: TGTGCCAGCAGTACAACCTACGAGCAGTACTTC. Its protein product is CASSTTYEQYF.

V and J are TRBV4-3 and TRBJ2-7, with 8 bases matching TRBD1. V was clipped by 0 bases and J by 6 bases; unmatched bases: 4. Germline-derived CDR1 and CDR2 are LGHNA and YSLEER. CDR3 length: 14 residues. The CDR3 sequence: CASSQDPGGREQYF. The CDR3, as DNA: TGCGCCAGCAGCCAAGATCCAGGGGGCCGCGAGCAGTACTTC.

The rearrangement uses TRBV6-6 and TRBJ1-6; no clear D. Trimming stripped 0 bases from V and 8 bases from J, with 11 bases between. CDR3 length equals 15 residues. The germline CDR1 and CDR2 sequences are MNHNY and SVGAGI (reference sequence). The CDR3 loop is CASSYSKGNHSPLHF. The CDR3 nucleotides are TGTGCCAGCAGTTACTCGAAAGGGAATCATTCACCCCTCCACTTT.

This chain links TRBV7-2 with TRBJ1-5; tentative D call: TRBD1 (5 bases). Germline CDR1 is SGHTA and CDR2 is FQGNSA. Between the trimmed V and J ends, which lost 5 bases and 5 bases, there was a span of 16 bases. The CDR3 is made up of 15 amino acids. The CDR3 sequence: CASSPRGGTDQPQHF. DNA of the CDR3: TGTGCCAGCAGCCCGCGGGGGGGGACCGATCAGCCCCAGCATTTT.

J is TRBJ1-2 and V is TRBV4-1; TRBD1 is a possible D gene (5 bases). The V gene lost 4 bases and the J gene lost 4 bases, with 13 bases spanning the gap. Germline loops: CDR1 MGHRA, CDR2 YSYEKL. There are 14 residues in the CDR3. CDR3 amino acids: CASSPGRGGYGYTF. DNA for the CDR3: TGCGCCAGCAGCCCTGGTAGGGGAGGCTATGGCTACACCTTC.

V is TRBV28 and J is TRBJ2-2; TRBD1 is a possible D gene (5 bases). Germline CDR1 and CDR2: MDHEN and SYDVKM. Trimming stripped 3 bases from V and 9 bases from J, with 17 bases between. This CDR3 has 15 residues. The CDR3 nucleotides are TGTGCCAGCAGTTTTTCGGCAGGGTTACGCCGGGAGCTGTTTTTT. Translation: CASSFSAGLRRELFF.

The chain recombines TRBV6-1 with TRBJ1-5; D not resolved. The CDR3 is made up of 15 amino acids. V lost 0 bases and J lost 0, with 6 bases in between. CDR1 is MNHNS and CDR2 is SASEGT in the germline V gene. CDR3 nucleotide sequence: TGTGCCAGCAGTGAAGCGGGAACTAGCAATCAGCCCCAGCATTTT. Its translation: CASSEAGTSNQPQHF.

The chain has TRBV7-9 and TRBJ1-1; D possibly corresponds to TRBD1 (5 bases). This CDR3 comprises 14 residues. Trimming took off 3 bases at V and 5 bases at J, with 13 bases between the two ends. CDR1 and CDR2 from the germline V gene are SEHNR and FQNEAQ (reference sequence). The CDR3 region has the DNA TGTGCCAGCAGCTTGGATAGGGGAAGGACTGAAGCTTTCTTT. It specifies CASSLDRGRTEAFF. Using reference TRBV7-9 and TRBJ1-1 for the parts outside the CDR3, the full variable domain is DTGVSQNPRHKITKRGQNVTFRCDPISEHNRLYWYRQTLGQGPEFLTYFQNEAQLEKSRLLSDRFSAERPKGSFSTLEIQRTEQGDSAMYLCASSLDRGRTEAFFGQGTRLTVV.